This T cell receptor (beta chain) was recorded in a study of shared clonotypes between healthy human individuals. Study-level results: Among donors, sharing of clonotypes was expected to be affected by sequencing depth. The authors sampled blood alone, and tissue repertoires likely differ.

Deep was the level used in running the assay. Repertoires were generated with immunoSEQ multiplex PCR, while TCRdb's copy carries only in-frame clones and drops some. The data contain about 560,000 clones, roughly four fifths of them seen just once; the ten biggest clones take up around 12%. It was approximately 100 million PBMCs that unsorted samples used for genomic DNA. Trimming shortened V by 4 bases and J by 5 bases, and 8 bases separated the two germline ends. Germline V gene sequence: CDR1 DFQATT, CDR2 SNEGSKA (reference sequence). CDR3 length: 11 amino acids. On this clone itself: What it binds is not known.

The sample taken for sequencing was PBMCs. The clonotype originates from a woman aged 40 to 50 in good health. Some clones in this sample may be carry-over from other donors' samples. V gene TRBV20-1 combines with J gene TRBJ2-5, with D uncertain. CDR3 in amino acids: CSANNKETQYF. The CDR3 DNA sequence: TGCAGTGCTAACAACAAGGAGACCCAGTACTTC.